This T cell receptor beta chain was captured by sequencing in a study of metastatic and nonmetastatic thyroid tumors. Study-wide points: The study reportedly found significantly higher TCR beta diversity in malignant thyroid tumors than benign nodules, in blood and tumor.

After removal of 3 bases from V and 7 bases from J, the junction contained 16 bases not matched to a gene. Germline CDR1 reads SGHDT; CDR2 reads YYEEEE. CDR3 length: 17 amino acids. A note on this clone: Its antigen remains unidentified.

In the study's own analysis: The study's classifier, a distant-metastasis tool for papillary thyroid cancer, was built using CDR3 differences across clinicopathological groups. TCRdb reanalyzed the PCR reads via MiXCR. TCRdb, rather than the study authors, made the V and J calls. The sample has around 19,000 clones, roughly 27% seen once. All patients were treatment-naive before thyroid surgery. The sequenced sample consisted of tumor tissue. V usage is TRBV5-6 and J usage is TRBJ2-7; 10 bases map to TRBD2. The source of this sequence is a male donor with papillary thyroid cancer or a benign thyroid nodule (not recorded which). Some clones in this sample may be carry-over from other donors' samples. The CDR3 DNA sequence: TGTGCCAGCAGCTCCTGGTCCCTCCTAGCGGGAGTAGGGGAGCAGTACTTC. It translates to CASSSWSLLAGVGEQYF.